This T cell receptor beta chain stems from a study of blood T cells in healthy people across ages. Using a J-beta primer mix together with a sample-barcoded 5' primer, a second PCR was run for roughly 6 to 12 cycles. TCRdb independently ran MiXCR on the 5' RACE reads; one entry per CDR3 protein. The table has about 1.8 million distinct CDR3 sequences, approximately 50% seen once; the top ten hold less than 2.5%. Trimming took off 3 bases at V and 12 bases at J, with 12 bases between the two ends. The length of the CDR3 is 12 residues. This clonotype originated in a woman aged 40 to 50 in good health. Sequencing was done on a sample of blood. This rearrangement joins TRBV12-3 or TRBV12-4 to TRBJ2-1, with D perhaps TRBD1 (5 bases). CDR3 residues: CASSLVGDRQFF. CDR3 nucleotide sequence: TGTGCCAGCAGTTTGGTTGGAGACAGGCAGTTCTTC.